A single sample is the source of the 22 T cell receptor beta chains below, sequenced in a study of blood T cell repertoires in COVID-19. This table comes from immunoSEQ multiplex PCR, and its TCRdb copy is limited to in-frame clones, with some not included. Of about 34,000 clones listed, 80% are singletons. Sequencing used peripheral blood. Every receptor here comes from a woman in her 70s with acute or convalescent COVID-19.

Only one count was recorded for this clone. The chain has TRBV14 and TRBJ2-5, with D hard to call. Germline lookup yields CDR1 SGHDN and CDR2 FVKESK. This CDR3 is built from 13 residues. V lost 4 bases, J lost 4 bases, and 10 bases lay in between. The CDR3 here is CASSRSKAETQYF. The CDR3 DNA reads TGTGCCAGCAGCCGGAGTAAGGCAGAGACCCAGTACTTC.

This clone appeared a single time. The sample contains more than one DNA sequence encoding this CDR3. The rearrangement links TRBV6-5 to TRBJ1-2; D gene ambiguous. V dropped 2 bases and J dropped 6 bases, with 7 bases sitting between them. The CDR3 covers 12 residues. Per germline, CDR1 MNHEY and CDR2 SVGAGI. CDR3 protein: CASSYREDGYTF. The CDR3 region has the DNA TGTGCCAGCAGTTACCGGGAGGATGGCTACACCTTC.

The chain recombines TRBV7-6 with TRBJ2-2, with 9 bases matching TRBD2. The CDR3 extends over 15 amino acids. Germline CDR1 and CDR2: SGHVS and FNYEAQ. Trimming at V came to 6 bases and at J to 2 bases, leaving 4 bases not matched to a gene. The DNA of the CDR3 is TGTGCCAGCAGACTTAGCGGGGGAAACACCGGGGAGCTGTTTTTT. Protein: CASRLSGGNTGELFF.

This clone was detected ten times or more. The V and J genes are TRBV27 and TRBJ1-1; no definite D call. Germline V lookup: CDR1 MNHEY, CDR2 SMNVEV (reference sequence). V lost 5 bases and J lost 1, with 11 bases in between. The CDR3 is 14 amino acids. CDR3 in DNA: TGTGCCAGCAGTCTTAAAGAGGGGAACACTGAAGCTTTCTTT. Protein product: CASSLKEGNTEAFF.

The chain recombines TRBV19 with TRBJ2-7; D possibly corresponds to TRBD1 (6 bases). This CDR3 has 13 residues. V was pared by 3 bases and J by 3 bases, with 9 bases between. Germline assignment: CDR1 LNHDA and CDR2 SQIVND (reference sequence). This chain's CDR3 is CASSIGQIYEQYF. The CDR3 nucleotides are TGTGCCAGTAGTATCGGACAGATCTACGAGCAGTACTTC. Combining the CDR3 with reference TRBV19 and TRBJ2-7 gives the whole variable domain DGGITQSPKYLFRKEGQNVTLSCEQNLNHDAMYWYRQDPGQGLRLIYYSQIVNDFQKGDIAEGYSVSREKKESFPLTVTSAQKNPTAFYLCASSIGQIYEQYFGPGTRLTVT.

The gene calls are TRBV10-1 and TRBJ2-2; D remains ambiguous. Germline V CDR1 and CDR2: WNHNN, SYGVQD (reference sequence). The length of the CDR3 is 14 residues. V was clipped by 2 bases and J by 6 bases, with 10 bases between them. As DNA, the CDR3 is TGCGCCAGCAGTGAGGGGCCGACCGCCGGGGAGCTGTTTTTT. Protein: CASSEGPTAGELFF.

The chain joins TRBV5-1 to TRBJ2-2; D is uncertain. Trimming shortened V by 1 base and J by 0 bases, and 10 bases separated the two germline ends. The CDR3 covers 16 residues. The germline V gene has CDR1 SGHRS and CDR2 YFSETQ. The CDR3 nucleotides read TGCGCCAGCAGCTTGAGTGCAGAAACGAACACCGGGGAGCTGTTTTTT. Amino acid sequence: CASSLSAETNTGELFF.

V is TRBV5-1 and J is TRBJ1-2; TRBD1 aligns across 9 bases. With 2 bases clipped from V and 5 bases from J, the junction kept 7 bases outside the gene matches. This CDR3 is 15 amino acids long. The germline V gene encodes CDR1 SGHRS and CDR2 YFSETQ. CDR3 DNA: TGCGCCAGCAGCTTAGGGCCGGGGACAGGGTATGGCTACACCTTC. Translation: CASSLGPGTGYGYTF.

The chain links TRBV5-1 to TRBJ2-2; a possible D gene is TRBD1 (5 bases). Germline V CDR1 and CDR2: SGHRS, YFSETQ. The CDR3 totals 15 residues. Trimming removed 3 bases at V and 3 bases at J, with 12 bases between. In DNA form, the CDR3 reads TGCGCCAGCAGCTGGGGCACGGGCTACACCGGGGAGCTGTTTTTT. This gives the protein CASSWGTGYTGELFF. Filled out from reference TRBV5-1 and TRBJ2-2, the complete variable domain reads KAGVTQTPRYLIKTRGQQVTLSCSPISGHRSVSWYQQTPGQGLQFLFEYFSETQRNKGNFPGRFSGRQFSNSRSEMNVSTLELGDSALYLCASSWGTGYTGELFFGEGSRLTVL.

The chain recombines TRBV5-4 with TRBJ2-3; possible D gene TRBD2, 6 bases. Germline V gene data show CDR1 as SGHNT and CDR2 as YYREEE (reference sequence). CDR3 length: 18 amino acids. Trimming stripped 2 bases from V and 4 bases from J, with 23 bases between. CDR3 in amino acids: CASSFRLGFVPSADTQYF. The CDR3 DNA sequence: TGTGCCAGCAGCTTTCGACTAGGTTTCGTACCATCGGCAGATACGCAGTATTTT.

This CDR3 reads CASIRSATDTQYF. The CDR3 DNA is TGTGCCAGCATCCGGAGCGCAACAGATACGCAGTATTTT. V is TRBV6-6 and J is TRBJ2-3; D uncertain. Germline lookup yields CDR1 MNHNY and CDR2 SVGAGI (reference sequence). The CDR3 totals 13 residues. V lost 7 bases and J 3 bases, leaving 11 bases between the germline ends.

This chain's CDR3 is CASRESFETQYF. The CDR3 DNA follows: TGTGCCAGCAGGGAGTCCTTTGAGACCCAGTACTTC. The chain uses TRBV2 and TRBJ2-5; D is undetermined. Germline CDR1 reads SNHLY; CDR2 reads FYNNEI. The V and J ends lost 6 bases and 5 bases respectively, with 10 bases between them. CDR3 length: 12 residues.

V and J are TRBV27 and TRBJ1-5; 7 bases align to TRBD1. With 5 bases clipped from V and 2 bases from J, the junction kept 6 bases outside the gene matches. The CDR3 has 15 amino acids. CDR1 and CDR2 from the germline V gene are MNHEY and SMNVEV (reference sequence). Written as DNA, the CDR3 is TGTGCCAGCAGTCCAACAGGGGTGGGCAATCAGCCCCAGCATTTT. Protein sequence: CASSPTGVGNQPQHF.

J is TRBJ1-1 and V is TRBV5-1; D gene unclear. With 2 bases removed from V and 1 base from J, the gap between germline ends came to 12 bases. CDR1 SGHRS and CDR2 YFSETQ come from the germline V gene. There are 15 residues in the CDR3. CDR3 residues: CASSLPTGGNTEAFF. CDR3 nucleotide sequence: TGCGCCAGCAGCTTACCGACGGGAGGGAACACTGAAGCTTTCTTT.

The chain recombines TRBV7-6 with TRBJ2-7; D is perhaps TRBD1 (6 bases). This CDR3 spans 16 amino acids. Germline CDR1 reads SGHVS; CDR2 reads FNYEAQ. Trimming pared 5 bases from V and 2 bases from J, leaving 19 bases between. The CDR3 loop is CASSPSPGVGAYEQYF. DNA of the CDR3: TGTGCCAGCAGCCCAAGTCCAGGGGTAGGTGCCTACGAGCAGTACTTC.

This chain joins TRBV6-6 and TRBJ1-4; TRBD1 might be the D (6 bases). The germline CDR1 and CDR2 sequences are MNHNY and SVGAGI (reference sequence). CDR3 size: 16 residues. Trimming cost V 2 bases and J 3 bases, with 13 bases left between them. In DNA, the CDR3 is TGTGCCAGCAGTTACAACAGGGCGCTTCCTAATGAAAAACTGTTTTTT. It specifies CASSYNRALPNEKLFF.

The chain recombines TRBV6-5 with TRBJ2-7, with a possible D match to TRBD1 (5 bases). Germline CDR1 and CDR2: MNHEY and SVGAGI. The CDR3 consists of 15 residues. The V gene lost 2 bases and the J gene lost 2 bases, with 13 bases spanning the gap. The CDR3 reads CASSYRRQGPYEQYF. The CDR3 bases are TGTGCCAGCAGTTACAGGCGCCAGGGTCCCTACGAGCAGTACTTC.

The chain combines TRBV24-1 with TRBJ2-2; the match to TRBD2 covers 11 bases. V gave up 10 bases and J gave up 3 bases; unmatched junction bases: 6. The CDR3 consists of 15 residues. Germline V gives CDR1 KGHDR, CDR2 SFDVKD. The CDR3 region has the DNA TGTGCCACAAGGCCGGGACTAGCGGACACCGGGGAGCTGTTTTTT. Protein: CATRPGLADTGELFF.

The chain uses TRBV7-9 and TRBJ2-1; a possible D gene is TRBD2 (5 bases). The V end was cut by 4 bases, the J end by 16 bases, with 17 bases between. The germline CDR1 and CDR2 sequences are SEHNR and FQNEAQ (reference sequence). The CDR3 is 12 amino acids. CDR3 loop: CASSSDYPESFF. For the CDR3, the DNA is TGTGCCAGCAGCTCCGACTACCCAGAGAGTTTCTTC.

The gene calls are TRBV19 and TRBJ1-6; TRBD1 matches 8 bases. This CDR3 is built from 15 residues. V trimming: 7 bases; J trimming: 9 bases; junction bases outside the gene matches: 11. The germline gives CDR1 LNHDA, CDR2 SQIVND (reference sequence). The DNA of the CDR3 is TGTGCCAGTAAGCCTAGACAGGGGACCGGTTCACCCCTCCACTTT. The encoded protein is CASKPRQGTGSPLHF.

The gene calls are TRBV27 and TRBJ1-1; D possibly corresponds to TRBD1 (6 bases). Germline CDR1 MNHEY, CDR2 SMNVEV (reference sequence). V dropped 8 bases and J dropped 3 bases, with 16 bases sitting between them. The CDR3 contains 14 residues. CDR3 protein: CASGLRGRDTEAFF. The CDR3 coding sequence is TGTGCCAGCGGCTTGCGGGGGCGGGACACTGAAGCTTTCTTT.

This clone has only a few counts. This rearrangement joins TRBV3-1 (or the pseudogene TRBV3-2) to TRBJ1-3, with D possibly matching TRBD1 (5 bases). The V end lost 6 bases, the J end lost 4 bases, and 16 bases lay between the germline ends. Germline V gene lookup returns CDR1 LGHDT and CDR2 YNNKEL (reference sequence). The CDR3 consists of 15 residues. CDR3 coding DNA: TGTGCCAGCAGGAATACAGGTGATCGGGGAAACACCATATATTTT. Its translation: CASRNTGDRGNTIYF.